The 27 T cell receptor beta chains below were found in one sample sequenced in a study of OX40 agonist ivuxolimab in advanced cancers. The data were produced by immunoSEQ multiplex PCR, yet TCRdb's version contains in-frame clones alone and is incomplete. The sample has approximately 76,000 clones, roughly 89% seen once. The sample consisted of CD4+ or CD8+ T cells sorted from blood, taken in a trial of the OX40 agonist ivuxolimab. The receptors were sampled from an adult with an advanced solid tumor such as melanoma, head and neck, liver or kidney cancer.

This sequence joins TRBV5-6 and TRBJ1-2; D is perhaps TRBD1 (5 bases). V lost 0 bases and J lost 8, with 11 bases in between. The CDR3 extends over 13 amino acids. Germline CDR1 is SGHDT and CDR2 is YYEEEE. CDR3 in amino acids: CASSLEGVRGYTF. The CDR3 DNA follows: TGTGCCAGCAGCTTGGAAGGGGTACGAGGCTACACCTTC.

This clone was counted only a few times. A read error is possible here, since a much larger clone lies one base away. The same CDR3 also results from other DNA sequences found in this sample. V gene TRBV5-1 combines with J gene TRBJ1-4; 12 bases agree with TRBD1. V was pared by 0 bases and J by 8 bases, with 2 bases of the junction left unmatched. Per the germline V gene, CDR1 is SGHRS and CDR2 is YFSETQ. The CDR3 spans 15 residues. The CDR3 DNA sequence: TGCGCCAGCAGCTTGGCCGGGACAGGGGGCGAAAAACTGTTTTTT. This codes for CASSLAGTGGEKLFF.

The V and J genes are TRBV10-2 and TRBJ1-1; possibly TRBD1 for D (5 bases). Trimming took off 5 bases at V and 4 bases at J, with 11 bases between the two ends. Per the germline V gene, CDR1 is WSHSY and CDR2 is SAAADI. This CDR3 region has 13 residues. The CDR3 bases are TGCGCCAGCAGTCAACAGGCGGGCACTGAAGCTTTCTTT. This encodes CASSQQAGTEAFF.

V and J are TRBV6-5 and TRBJ2-7; 7 bases line up with TRBD2. The CDR3 runs to 15 residues. The germline V gene encodes CDR1 MNHEY and CDR2 SVGAGI. Germline trimming cut 2 bases from V and 3 bases from J; bases unmatched to any gene: 7. CDR3 protein: CASSYPGGTNYEQYF. The CDR3 DNA is TGTGCCAGCAGTTACCCGGGGGGTACGAACTACGAGCAGTACTTC.

The V gene is TRBV6-1, the J gene TRBJ1-5, with 7 bases fitting TRBD1. After removal of 6 bases from V and 1 base from J, the junction contained 6 bases not matched to a gene. The CDR3 spans 15 residues. Germline-derived CDR1 and CDR2 are MNHNS and SASEGT. Written as DNA, the CDR3 is TGTGCCAGCAGCGCCGGGACAGAAAGCAATCAGCCCCAGCATTTT. Translated: CASSAGTESNQPQHF.

This clone was observed a few times. The J gene is TRBJ2-1, the V gene TRBV19, with TRBD2 as a possible D gene (5 bases). The CDR3 runs 15 residues. Germline CDR1 LNHDA, CDR2 SQIVND (reference sequence). V was trimmed by 2 bases and J by 0 bases, leaving 8 bases between them. The CDR3 spells CASSIYSASYNEQFF. The CDR3 bases are TGTGCCAGTAGTATATATAGCGCCTCCTACAATGAGCAGTTCTTC.

The CDR3 DNA reads TGTGCCAGCAGCGAATTAACAGGCAATGAGCAGTTCTTC. This translates into CASSELTGNEQFF. The rearrangement uses TRBV9 and TRBJ2-1, with D tentatively TRBD1 (5 bases). Germline V gene data show CDR1 as SGDLS and CDR2 as YYNGEE. The V end lost 3 bases, the J end lost 6 bases, and 10 bases lay between the germline ends. The CDR3 length is 13 residues.

V usage is TRBV13 and J usage is TRBJ2-7; D remains unclear. Trimming pared 0 bases from V and 2 bases from J, leaving 20 bases between. The CDR3 is made up of 18 amino acids. Germline loops: CDR1 PRHDT, CDR2 FYEKMQ (reference sequence). In nucleotides, the CDR3 is TGTGCCAGCAGCTTAGGTTTGTATTCTTCGGGTTTCACCTACGAGCAGTACTTC. Translation: CASSLGLYSSGFTYEQYF.

The J gene is TRBJ2-3, the V gene TRBV2; 7 bases map to TRBD2. Trimming cost V 7 bases and J 5 bases; bases outside gene matches: 12. Germline-derived CDR1 and CDR2 are SNHLY and FYNNEI. CDR3 size: 15 residues. CDR3 in DNA: TGTGCCAGCAAGGAGGAAGCGGGGAGAGGAGATACGCAGTATTTT. This encodes CASKEEAGRGDTQYF. Based on the CDR3 plus reference TRBV2 and TRBJ2-3, the full variable domain is EPEVTQTPSHQVTQMGQEVILRCVPISNHLYFYWYRQILGQKVEFLVSFYNNEISEKSEIFDDQFSVERPDGSNFTLKIRSTKLEDSAMYFCASKEEAGRGDTQYFGPGTRLTVL.

In its sample, this clone was seen once. The chain is built from TRBV28 and TRBJ2-6, with 9 nucleotides matching TRBD1. Germline trimming cut 4 bases from V and 0 bases from J; bases unmatched to any gene: 4. The CDR3 runs to 17 residues. CDR1 is MDHEN and CDR2 is SYDVKM in the germline V gene. The CDR3 reads CASSSGQGFSGANVLTF. DNA of the CDR3: TGTGCCAGCAGTTCGGGACAGGGATTCTCTGGGGCCAACGTCCTGACTTTC.

This chain joins TRBV4-2 and TRBJ2-7; D ambiguous. Germline V gives CDR1 LGHNA, CDR2 YNFKEQ. Trimming cost V 2 bases and J 2 bases, with 7 bases left between them. The CDR3 contains 13 residues. The CDR3 loop reads CASSQYLPYEQYF. CDR3 DNA: TGTGCCAGCAGCCAATACTTACCCTACGAGCAGTACTTC.

V usage is TRBV6-5 and J usage is TRBJ1-2; D is unresolved. The CDR3 covers 15 residues. V lost 0 bases to trimming and J lost 2 bases, with 10 bases between them. Germline CDR1 reads MNHEY; CDR2 reads SVGAGI. The CDR3 DNA reads as TGTGCCAGCAGTTACTCCCCAGAGGCGAACTATGGCTACACCTTC. Protein: CASSYSPEANYGYTF.

This chain connects TRBV13 to TRBJ1-1; tentatively, D is TRBD1 (5 bases). The germline gives CDR1 PRHDT, CDR2 FYEKMQ (reference sequence). Trimming took 2 bases from V and 1 from J, leaving 5 bases between them. The CDR3 runs to 13 residues. As DNA, the CDR3 is TGTGCCAGCAGCTTAACAGGGAACACTGAAGCTTTCTTT. It encodes CASSLTGNTEAFF.

This rearrangement joins TRBV29-1 to TRBJ2-7; 9 bases are a match to TRBD2. CDR3 length: 18 residues. V was clipped by 0 bases and J by 3 bases; unmatched bases: 15. Germline loops: CDR1 SQVTM, CDR2 ANQGSEA. This CDR3 reads CSVEDRSSGNPIGYEQYF. The CDR3 DNA sequence: TGCAGCGTTGAAGATAGGTCTAGCGGGAATCCCATAGGCTACGAGCAGTACTTC.

The rearrangement uses TRBV6-5 and TRBJ2-2, with a tentative D call TRBD2 (5 bases). In germline, CDR1 is MNHEY, CDR2 SVGAGI. Trimming took 2 bases from V and 3 from J, leaving 7 bases between them. This CDR3 spans 14 amino acids. The CDR3 nucleotides are TGTGCCAGCAGTTACGTGCGGGACACCGGGGAGCTGTTTTTT. Its protein is CASSYVRDTGELFF.

The rearrangement links TRBV2 to TRBJ2-5; a weak D match, TRBD1 (5 bases). This CDR3 region has 13 residues. The V gene lost 5 bases and the J gene lost 5 bases, with 12 bases spanning the gap. In germline, CDR1 is SNHLY, CDR2 FYNNEI. The CDR3 reads CASSPGFMETQYF. In DNA, the CDR3 is TGTGCCAGCAGTCCAGGGTTTATGGAGACCCAGTACTTC.

The V gene is TRBV9, the J gene TRBJ2-7, with D unresolved. Trimming removed 4 bases at V and 0 bases at J, with 11 bases between. Germline CDR1 and CDR2: SGDLS and YYNGEE. The CDR3 has 14 residues. CDR3 amino acids: CASSPRAFSYEQYF. The CDR3 bases are TGTGCCAGCAGCCCCCGGGCCTTCTCCTACGAGCAGTACTTC.

This clone was seen only a few times. The rearrangement joins TRBV11-2 to TRBJ2-4; D is unclear. The CDR3 contains 13 residues. Germline CDR1 is SGHAT and CDR2 is FQNNGV. V lost 5 bases and J lost 7, with 12 bases in between. As DNA, the CDR3 is TGTGCCAGCAGCCCCCTTAGTGAGAACATTCAGTACTTC. As protein: CASSPLSENIQYF.

The chain has TRBV5-6 and TRBJ2-7; 7 bases are a match to TRBD2. Trimming cost V 4 bases and J 4 bases; bases outside gene matches: 17. Germline V lookup: CDR1 SGHDT, CDR2 YYEEEE. The CDR3 sequence is 17 residues long. The chain's CDR3 is CASSGSLTGLPRYEQYF. The CDR3 coding sequence is TGTGCCAGCAGCGGGAGTCTAACGGGACTACCGAGATACGAGCAGTACTTC.

V is TRBV27 and J is TRBJ2-5; maybe TRBD1 (5 bases). Germline assignment: CDR1 MNHEY and CDR2 SMNVEV (reference sequence). Trimming took 3 bases from V and 4 from J, leaving 12 bases between them. The CDR3 totals 14 residues. The CDR3 DNA follows: TGTGCCAGCAGTTTGGGGCGAACTGGAGAGACCCAGTACTTC. Protein sequence: CASSLGRTGETQYF.

This sequence joins TRBV6-5 and TRBJ1-5; D not certain. V lost 5 bases, J lost 6 bases, and 5 bases lay in between. The germline gives CDR1 MNHEY, CDR2 SVGAGI. The CDR3 runs 11 residues. CDR3 amino acids: CASSSPQPQHF. In nucleotides, the CDR3 is TGTGCCAGCAGTAGTCCTCAGCCCCAGCATTTT.

The chain recombines TRBV7-3 with TRBJ2-1; D is unresolved. V was shortened by 4 bases and J by 5 bases, with 15 bases between the two germline ends. The CDR3 contains 15 residues. Germline V gene sequence: CDR1 SGHTA, CDR2 FQGTGA. The CDR3 coding sequence is TGTGCCAGCAGCTCTCCGGGTCATTTTAACAATGAGCAGTTCTTC. It encodes CASSSPGHFNNEQFF.

The rearrangement uses TRBV5-6 and TRBJ1-1; D may be TRBD1 (6 bases). The CDR3 has 15 residues. Germline CDR1 and CDR2: SGHDT and YYEEEE. V gave up 0 bases and J gave up 5 bases, with 14 bases separating them. CDR3 residues: CASSLGSTGITEAFF. The CDR3 nucleotides are TGTGCCAGCAGCTTGGGATCCACAGGGATAACTGAAGCTTTCTTT.

This chain links TRBV5-1 with TRBJ1-1; D gene unclear. CDR3 length: 14 amino acids. Trimming stripped 4 bases from V and 1 base from J, with 11 bases between. Germline values: CDR1 SGHRS, CDR2 YFSETQ. The CDR3 coding sequence is TGCGCCAGCAGCCCCACCGTGGGGAACACTGAAGCTTTCTTT. Its protein is CASSPTVGNTEAFF.

The rearrangement uses TRBV27 and TRBJ2-7; TRBD1 matches 8 bases. J was trimmed by 0 bases and V by 4 bases; bases with no gene match: 5. This CDR3 comprises 15 residues. Germline V gene sequence: CDR1 MNHEY, CDR2 SMNVEV (reference sequence). Written as DNA, the CDR3 is TGTGCCAGCAGTTACGGGACAGGTAGCTCCTACGAGCAGTACTTC. It translates to CASSYGTGSSYEQYF.

There are a few counts of this clone. The chain is built from TRBV15 and TRBJ1-2, with D possibly TRBD1 on 5 matching bases. Germline V gene sequence: CDR1 LNHNV, CDR2 YYDKDF (reference sequence). The CDR3 runs to 13 residues. The V and J ends lost 5 bases and 3 bases respectively, with 10 bases between them. CDR3 protein: CATSFDSYYGYTF. Here the CDR3 DNA reads TGTGCCACCAGCTTTGACAGCTACTATGGCTACACCTTC.

This clone occurred a few times. This sequence joins TRBV5-6 and TRBJ1-5, with TRBD1 as a possible D gene (6 bases). The CDR3 consists of 15 residues. Trimming cost V 0 bases and J 0 bases, with 7 bases left between them. The germline gives CDR1 SGHDT, CDR2 YYEEEE. The CDR3: CASSLGRGSNQPQHF. CDR3 DNA: TGTGCCAGCAGCTTGGGCAGGGGTAGCAATCAGCCCCAGCATTTT.